This TCR beta chain was retrieved from a study of T-cell memory formation after mild COVID-19. Study-level findings and limits: Memory from before infection featured some responding clones, which suggests cross-reactive memory joined. Clones that contracted from day 15 to 85 had balanced CD4/CD8; later expanders were CD4+ biased. Second-wave clones peaking on day 37 lacked confirmed SARS-CoV-2 specificity.

This clonotype was observed a few times. Its antigen remains unknown. After removal of 0 bases from V and 0 bases from J, the junction contained 4 bases not matched to a gene. The CDR3 totals 17 residues. CDR1 is SGHRS, CDR2 YFSETQ, per germline. Sample barcodes and UMIs were carried by the TCR alpha and TCR beta cDNA libraries that 5'RACE generated with constant-segment primers. TCRdb processed the 5' RACE reads anew with MiXCR; each CDR3 protein has one entry. This sample has some 330,000 distinct CDR3 sequences; around 21% occur once, and the top ten carry approximately 12%. Sequencing was performed on PBMCs or a T cell subset sorted from them (not recorded which). The clonotype was recovered from an adult woman who had mild COVID-19 (a few samples of this study predate the infection). Cell type and time point are not known. The V call is TRBV5-1, the J call TRBJ2-3; the match to TRBD2 covers 10 bases. The CDR3 DNA follows: TGCGCCAGCAGCTTGGTTGCTAGCGGGGGCAGCACAGATACGCAGTATTTT. This gives the protein CASSLVASGGSTDTQYF.